This record covers a single T cell receptor (beta chain). Its antigen is currently unknown. The germline gives CDR1 DFQATT, CDR2 SNEGSKA (reference sequence). Trimming shortened V by 0 bases and J by 6 bases, and 14 bases separated the two germline ends. The CDR3 spans 14 residues. Researchers collected approximately 9.9 milliliters of peripheral blood from every single donor. Each sample used at least 7 million PBMCs. A J-beta primer mix and a sample-barcoded 5' primer were used in a second PCR of about 7 to 12 cycles. TCRdb independently ran MiXCR on the 5' RACE reads; one entry per CDR3 protein. Here the sample spans some 1.4 million distinct CDR3 sequences, roughly 40% being singletons. The sample comes from a study of blood T cells in healthy people across ages. Study observations and caveats: There were more naive CD4+ cells and higher diversity in long-lived donors than in aged donors.

The sample consisted of blood. The TCR sequence derives from a young woman in good health. The rearrangement joins TRBV20-1 to TRBJ1-2; possible D gene TRBD1, 6 bases. The CDR3 protein is CSARDRTVGHGYTF. The CDR3 nucleotides read TGCAGTGCTAGAGACCGGACAGTAGGGCATGGCTACACCTTC.